The TCR beta chain under discussion was sequenced for a study of CD8 T cells in ankylosing spondylitis. Findings and caveats of the study: Characteristic of ankylosing spondylitis blood, it appeared, was a TCR beta motif comprising 7 to 9 highly homologous variants.

On this clonotype itself: What it binds is not known.

TCRdb passed the 5' RACE reads through MiXCR, listing each CDR3 protein once. The table includes roughly 450,000 distinct CDR3 sequences, roughly 26% detected once. Unmatched junction bases numbered 13, after V lost 4 bases and J lost 3 bases. The CDR3 runs 18 residues. Per germline, CDR1 SGHAT and CDR2 FQDESV (reference sequence). The rearrangement links TRBV11-1 to TRBJ1-1; TRBD1 matches at 11 bases. This receptor was obtained from a male donor with ankylosing spondylitis. The specimen sequenced was blood, either unsorted or a sorted T cell fraction (not recorded which). The CDR3 reads CASSSYGDRGIPDTEAFF. DNA of the CDR3: TGTGCCAGCAGCTCCTACGGGGACAGGGGGATTCCGGACACTGAAGCTTTCTTT. The full variable domain, in which reference TRBV11-1 and TRBJ1-1 provide the parts outside the CDR3, is EAEVAQSPRYKITEKSQAVAFWCDPISGHATLYWYRQILGQGPELLVQFQDESVVDDSQLPKDRFSAERLKGVDSTLKIQPAELGDSAMYLCASSSYGDRGIPDTEAFFGQGTRLTVV.